These T cell receptor beta chains were read from a single sample in a study of glioma-infiltrating T cells. TCRdb recomputed calls from the multiplex PCR reads with MiXCR, one row per CDR3 protein. The top ten clones hold under 8.5% of a sample with approximately 90,000 distinct CDR3 sequences, less than 30% of them seen once. The sequenced material came from glioma tissue, nonneoplastic brain tissue, or PBMCs (not recorded which). These receptors were obtained from a human donor with low-grade glioma or glioblastoma, undergoing nonglioma brain surgery, or in good health (not recorded which). CDR3s include the opening cysteine and the closing phenylalanine or tryptophan. D genes are given only for firm matches. The listing skips clone size in some rows; elsewhere it reads once, few, many or a size class.

V	D	J	length	size	DNA	CDR3
TRBV20-1	NA	TRBJ2-6	16	many	TGCAGTGCTAGAGAGGGACACTACTCTGGGGCCAACGTCCTGACTTTC	CSAREGHYSGANVLTF
TRBV6-6	TRBD2	TRBJ2-1	13	NA	TGTGCCAGCAGACTAGCGAGATACAATGAGCAGTTCTTC	CASRLARYNEQFF
TRBV7-2	NA	TRBJ1-5	13	many	TGTGCCAGCAGCTTAAGGGTAAATCAGCCCCAGCATTTT	CASSLRVNQPQHF
TRBV29-1	NA	TRBJ1-4	13	NA	TGCAGCGCGATCGGGGGCACTAATGAAAAACTGTTTTTT	CSAIGGTNEKLFF
TRBV10-2	NA	TRBJ1-6	12	few	TGCGCCAGCAGCGCCACGGGGGGGCCCCTCCACTTT	CASSATGGPLHF
TRBV7-9	NA	TRBJ1-2	14	NA	TGTGCCAGCAGCAGTGGGAGAACAGGGTGGAACTACACCTTC	CASSSGRTGWNYTF
TRBV6-6	NA	TRBJ2-5	14	many	TGTGCCAGCAGTTACCCGGGACGTACACAGACCCAGTACTTC	CASSYPGRTQTQYF
TRBV6-1	NA	TRBJ1-5	16	many	TGTGCCAGCAGTGAAGAGTGGGCAGGGATAGCTCAGCCCCAGCATTTT	CASSEEWAGIAQPQHF
TRBV18	TRBD1	TRBJ2-5	14	many	TGTGCCAGCACTTACACAGGGGCCGGGGAGACCCAGTACTTC	CASTYTGAGETQYF
TRBV6-1	TRBD1	TRBJ1-3	16	many	TGTGCCAGCAGTTTTGTCGACAGGGCCCCTGGAAACACCATATATTTT	CASSFVDRAPGNTIYF
TRBV14	TRBD1	TRBJ1-2	16	many	TGTGCCAGCAGCCCGACACGACAGGGTACGGGCGTTGGCTACACCTTC	CASSPTRQGTGVGYTF